This T cell receptor beta chain came from a study of CD8 T cells in Susac syndrome. Study-level background: Susac syndrome patients were untreated, on corticosteroids with some adding intravenous immunoglobulin, or on intravenous immunoglobulin only. Findings and limits, study-wide: None of the CD4+ T cell repertoires in Susac syndrome showed clonal expansion.

The TEMRA cells underwent FACS enrichment, while the CD8+ and CD4+ T cells underwent negative isolation. About this clonotype: Its matching antigen is unknown.

The germline V gene encodes CDR1 SQVTM and CDR2 ANQGSEA. The CDR3 totals 13 residues. Deletions cut 4 bases from V and 4 bases from J, with 13 bases between. The authors reverse transcribed roughly 0.5 to 1 ug RNA with random hexamers. The method of amplification for TCR beta CDR3 was immunoSEQ multiplex PCR, covering 54 Vbeta and 13 Jbeta. TCRdb reprocessed the immunoSEQ multiplex PCR reads with MiXCR, giving one entry per CDR3 protein. The sample has some 150,000 distinct CDR3 sequences, around 95% seen once; the top ten hold more than 0.075%. Material: CD4+ T cells from PBMCs. The V call is TRBV29-1, the J call TRBJ1-1; D remains unclear. The receptor was isolated from a human donor with Susac syndrome. CDR3 DNA: TGCAGCGTTGTTCGGGATCGCGGCACTGAAGCTTTCTTT. The encoded protein is CSVVRDRGTEAFF.